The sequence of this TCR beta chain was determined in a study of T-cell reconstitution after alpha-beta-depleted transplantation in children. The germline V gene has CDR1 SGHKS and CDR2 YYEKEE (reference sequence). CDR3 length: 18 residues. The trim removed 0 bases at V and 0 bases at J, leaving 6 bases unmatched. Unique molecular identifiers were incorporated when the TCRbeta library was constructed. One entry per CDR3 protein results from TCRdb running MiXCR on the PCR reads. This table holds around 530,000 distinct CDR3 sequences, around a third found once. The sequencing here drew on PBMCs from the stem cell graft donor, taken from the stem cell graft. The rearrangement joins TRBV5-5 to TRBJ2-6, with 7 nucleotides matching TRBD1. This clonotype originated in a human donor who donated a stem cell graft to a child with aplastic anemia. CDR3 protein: CASSLEGTARSGANVLTF. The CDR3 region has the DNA TGTGCCAGCAGCTTGGAAGGGACAGCGCGCTCTGGGGCCAACGTCCTGACTTTC.